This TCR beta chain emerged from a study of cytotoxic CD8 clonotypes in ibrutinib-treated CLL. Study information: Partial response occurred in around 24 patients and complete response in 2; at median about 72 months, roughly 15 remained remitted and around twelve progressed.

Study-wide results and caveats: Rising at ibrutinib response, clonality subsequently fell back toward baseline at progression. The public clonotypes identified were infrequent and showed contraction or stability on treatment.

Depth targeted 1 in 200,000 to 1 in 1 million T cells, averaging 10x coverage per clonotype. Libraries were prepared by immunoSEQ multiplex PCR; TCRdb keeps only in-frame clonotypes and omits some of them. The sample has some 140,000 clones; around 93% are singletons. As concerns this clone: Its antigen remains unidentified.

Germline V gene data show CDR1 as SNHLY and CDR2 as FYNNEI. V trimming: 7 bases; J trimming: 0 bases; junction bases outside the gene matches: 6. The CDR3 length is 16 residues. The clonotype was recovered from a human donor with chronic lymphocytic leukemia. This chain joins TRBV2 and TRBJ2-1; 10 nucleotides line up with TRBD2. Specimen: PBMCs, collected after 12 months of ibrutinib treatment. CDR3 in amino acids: CASKRASGGSYNEQFF. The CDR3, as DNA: TGTGCCAGCAAAAGAGCTAGCGGGGGCTCCTACAATGAGCAGTTCTTC.